The 14 T cell receptor beta chains below were found in one sample sequenced in a study of blood T cell repertoires in COVID-19 (dated by TCRdb to the early 2020s). Libraries came from the immunoSEQ multiplex PCR assay. This is the immuneACCESS table as TCRdb keeps it, with only in-frame sequences that have V and J called. A part of the clones is gone; compared with another copy, unresolved V genes explain less than half, and the rest is unexplained. The table for this sample lists about 480,000 clones; roughly nine tenths of them were counted only once. Around 7.9% of the sample comes from the top ten. Specimen: PBMCs or T cells enriched from blood (not recorded which). These receptors all stem from a woman in her sixties who had recovered from COVID-19.

The J gene is TRBJ2-3, the V gene TRBV6-2 or TRBV6-3; weak D call: TRBD2 (7 bases). CDR1 MNHEY and CDR2 SVGEGT come from the germline V gene. The CDR3 has 14 residues. V was clipped by 5 bases and J by 1 base, with 10 bases between them. The CDR3 DNA sequence: TGTGCCAGCAGTCCGGGGGGCCGCACAGATACGCAGTATTTT. This encodes CASSPGGRTDTQYF.

The V call is TRBV2, the J call TRBJ1-5, with D possibly matching TRBD1 (6 bases). This CDR3 comprises 15 residues. CDR1 is SNHLY, CDR2 FYNNEI, per germline. V shed 3 bases and J shed 2 bases, with 11 bases lying between them. The CDR3 DNA sequence: TGTGCCAGCAGTGATTCGGCAGGGGGCAATCAGCCCCAGCATTTT. It encodes CASSDSAGGNQPQHF.

Worth noting for this clone: The same CDR3 also results from other DNA sequences found in this sample. The rearrangement joins TRBV18 to TRBJ1-3; D call uncertain. CDR3 length equals 14 residues. V shed 6 bases and J shed 0 bases, with 9 bases lying between them. Germline V gives CDR1 KGHSH, CDR2 LQKENI. The CDR3 coding sequence is TGTGCCAGCTCCGGTCTAAGCTCTGGAAACACCATATATTTT. This translates into CASSGLSSGNTIYF. Looking up the rest from reference TRBV18 and TRBJ1-3 gives the full variable domain: NAGVMQNPRHLVRRRGQEARLRCSPMKGHSHVYWYRQLPEEGLKFMVYLQKENIIDESGMPKERFSAEFPKEGPSILRIQQVVRGDSAAYFCASSGLSSGNTIYFGEGSWLTVV.

This chain links TRBV19 with TRBJ1-4, with 10 bases matching TRBD1. V was pared by 5 bases and J by 7 bases, with 7 bases of the junction left unmatched. Looked up from germline, CDR1 is LNHDA and CDR2 is SQIVND (reference sequence). The CDR3 spans 15 residues. Here the CDR3 reads CASSRKGTGAEKLFF. The CDR3 coding sequence is TGTGCCAGTAGTCGCAAGGGGACAGGGGCTGAAAAACTGTTTTTT.

This clone was seen just once. The genes are TRBV29-1 and TRBJ1-1; the D is unclear. This CDR3 is 13 amino acids long. Germline V gene lookup returns CDR1 SQVTM and CDR2 ANQGSEA. Trimming removed 5 bases at V and 1 base at J, with 11 bases between. This CDR3 is CSVQARPNTEAFF. CDR3 coding DNA: TGCAGCGTTCAGGCTCGCCCGAACACTGAAGCTTTCTTT.

The chain links TRBV7-9 to TRBJ2-7; the D gene is possibly TRBD2 (6 bases). Germline assignment: CDR1 SEHNR and CDR2 FQNEAQ (reference sequence). The V end lost 5 bases, the J end lost 5 bases, and 10 bases lay between the germline ends. This CDR3 region has 12 residues. Here the CDR3 reads CASSHTGDEQYF. The CDR3 bases are TGTGCCAGCAGCCACACGGGGGACGAGCAGTACTTC.

The gene calls are TRBV4-1 and TRBJ2-4; TRBD2 might be the D (6 bases). This CDR3 is built from 19 residues. Trimming left V 0 bases short and J 0 bases short, with 18 bases between. Germline V CDR1 and CDR2: MGHRA, YSYEKL. The CDR3 spells CASSQDQVRGTLAKNIQYF. CDR3 DNA: TGCGCCAGCAGCCAAGATCAAGTTCGGGGGACCCTAGCCAAAAACATTCAGTACTTC.

This chain uses TRBV6-7 with TRBJ2-3; 8 bases match TRBD2. TRBV6-7 has ORF status, its function being uncertain. The CDR3 sequence is 18 residues long. Trimming removed 10 bases from V and 0 bases from J; junction bases left unmatched: 18. The CDR3 coding sequence is TGTGCCACCTCCCGGATTCCGGGGGGGGACTTTAGCACAGATACGCAGTATTTT. This sequence encodes CATSRIPGGDFSTDTQYF.

This chain uses TRBV7-2 with TRBJ2-1; D not certain. The germline V gene encodes CDR1 SGHTA and CDR2 FQGNSA. The CDR3 has 15 residues. The V gene lost 1 base and the J gene lost 2 bases, with 9 bases spanning the gap. The CDR3 spells CASSLEWATYNEQFF. The CDR3 DNA reads as TGTGCCAGCAGCTTAGAGTGGGCAACCTACAATGAGCAGTTCTTC. The full variable domain, rest sourced from reference TRBV7-2 and TRBJ2-1, is GAGVSQSPSNKVTEKGKDVELRCDPISGHTALYWYRQSLGQGLEFLIYFQGNSAPDKSGLPSDRFSAERTGGSVSTLTIQRTQQEDSAVYLCASSLEWATYNEQFFGPGTRLTVL.

This rearrangement joins TRBV7-8 to TRBJ1-2; D may be TRBD1 (6 bases). V lost 11 bases to trimming and J lost 2 bases, with 12 bases between them. The germline CDR1 and CDR2 sequences are SGHVS and FQNEAQ. This CDR3 comprises 12 residues. The CDR3 loop reads CASRGSNYGYTF. Written as DNA, the CDR3 is TGTGCCTCGAGGGGGTCGAACTATGGCTACACCTTC. Complete variable domain (other parts from reference TRBV7-8 and TRBJ1-2): GAGVSQSPRYKVAKRGQDVALRCDPISGHVSLFWYQQALGQGPEFLTYFQNEAQLDKSGLPSDRFFAERPEGSVSTLKIQRTQQEDSAVYLCASRGSNYGYTFGSGTRLTVV.

The rearrangement joins TRBV7-8 to TRBJ2-7, with 7 bases lining up with TRBD1. V gave up 5 bases and J gave up 7 bases; unmatched junction bases: 8. Germline lookup yields CDR1 SGHVS and CDR2 FQNEAQ. The CDR3 is 13 amino acids. DNA for the CDR3: TGTGCCAGCAGCCCCCGGACAGGTAGGGAGCAGTACGTC. Residues: CASSPRTGREQYV.

This clone appeared a single time. Other DNA sequences from this sample encode an identical CDR3 as well. The chain employs TRBV5-1 and TRBJ1-5, with 9 positions matching TRBD1. Germline values: CDR1 SGHRS, CDR2 YFSETQ. This CDR3 contains 15 residues. V lost 0 bases and J lost 4; bases outside the gene matches: 2. The CDR3 DNA reads TGCGCCAGCAGCTTGGATGGACAGGGGAATCAGCCCCAGCATTTT. Amino acid sequence: CASSLDGQGNQPQHF.

This chain connects TRBV30 to TRBJ2-1; D gene unclear. The CDR3 is made up of 13 amino acids. V was trimmed by 2 bases and J by 4 bases, leaving 9 bases between them. Per germline, CDR1 GTSNPN and CDR2 SVGIG (reference sequence). The CDR3 DNA sequence: TGTGCCTGGAGTTTTGTACAGTACAATGAGCAGTTCTTC. It specifies CAWSFVQYNEQFF.

The gene calls are TRBV2 and TRBJ2-3, with 11 positions matching TRBD2. The CDR3 length is 16 residues. After removal of 2 bases from V and 3 bases from J, the junction contained 4 bases not matched to a gene. CDR1 is SNHLY and CDR2 is FYNNEI in the germline V gene. The CDR3 loop is CASSEIAGGLTDTQYF. Written as DNA, the CDR3 is TGTGCCAGCAGTGAAATAGCGGGGGGGCTTACAGATACGCAGTATTTT.